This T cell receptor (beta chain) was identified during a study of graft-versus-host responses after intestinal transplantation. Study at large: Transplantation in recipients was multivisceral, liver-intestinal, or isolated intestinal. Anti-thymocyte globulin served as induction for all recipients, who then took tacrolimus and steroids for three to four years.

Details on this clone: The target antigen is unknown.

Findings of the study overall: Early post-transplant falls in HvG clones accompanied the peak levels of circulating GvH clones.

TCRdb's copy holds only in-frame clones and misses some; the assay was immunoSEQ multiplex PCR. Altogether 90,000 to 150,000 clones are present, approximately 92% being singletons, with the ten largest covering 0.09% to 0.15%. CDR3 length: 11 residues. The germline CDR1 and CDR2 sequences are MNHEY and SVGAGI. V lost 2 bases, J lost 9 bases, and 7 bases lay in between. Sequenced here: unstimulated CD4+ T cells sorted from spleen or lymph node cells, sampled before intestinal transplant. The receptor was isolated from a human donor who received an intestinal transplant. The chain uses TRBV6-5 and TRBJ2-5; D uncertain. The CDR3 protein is CASSYALAQYF. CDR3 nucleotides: TGTGCCAGCAGTTACGCCCTAGCCCAGTACTTC.